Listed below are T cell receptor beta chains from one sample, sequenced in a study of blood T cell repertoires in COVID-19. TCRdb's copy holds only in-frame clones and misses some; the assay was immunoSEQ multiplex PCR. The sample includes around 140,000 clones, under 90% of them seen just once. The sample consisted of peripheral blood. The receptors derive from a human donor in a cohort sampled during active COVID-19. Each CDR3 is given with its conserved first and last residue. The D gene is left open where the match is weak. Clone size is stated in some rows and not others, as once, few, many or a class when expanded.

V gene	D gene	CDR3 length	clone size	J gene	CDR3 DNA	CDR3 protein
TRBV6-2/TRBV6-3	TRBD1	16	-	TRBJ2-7	TGTGCCAGCAGTTACTCAAGGGACAGGGGCCCCTACGAGCAGTACTTC	CASSYSRDRGPYEQYF
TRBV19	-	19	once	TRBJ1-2	TGTGCCAGTAGTCCTTTCATCGGGCAGGGGATAACCACGGGATATGGCTACACCTTC	CASSPFIGQGITTGYGYTF
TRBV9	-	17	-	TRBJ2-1	TGTGCCAGCAGCGTAGGTGGGGGAGCGGGCTCCTACAATGAGCAGTTCTTC	CASSVGGGAGSYNEQFF
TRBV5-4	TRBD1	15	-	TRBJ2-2	TGTGCCAGCAGCTCTGGGACAGAGAACACCGGGGAGCTGTTTTTT	CASSSGTENTGELFF
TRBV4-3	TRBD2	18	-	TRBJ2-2	TGCGCCAGCAGAGGCCGGACTAGCGGAATACAGAACACCGGGGAGCTGTTTTTT	CASRGRTSGIQNTGELFF
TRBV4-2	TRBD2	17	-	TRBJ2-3	TGTGCCAGCAGCCAAGATTTGGCTAGCGGGCAGTCAGGGACGCAGTATTTT	CASSQDLASGQSGTQYF
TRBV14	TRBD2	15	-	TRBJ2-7	TGTGCCAGCAGCCAAGAGCCTAGCGGGGCTTACGAGCAGTACTTC	CASSQEPSGAYEQYF
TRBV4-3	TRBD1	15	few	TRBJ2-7	TGCGCCAGCAGCCAAGGCCTGGCGACAGGGAACGAGCAGTACTTC	CASSQGLATGNEQYF
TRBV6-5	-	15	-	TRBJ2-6	TGTGCCAGCAGAATGGGACACTCTGGGGCCAACGTCCTGACTTTC	CASRMGHSGANVLTF
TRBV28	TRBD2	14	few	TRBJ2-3	TGTGCCAGCAGGATGGGAGGGAGCACAGATACGCAGTATTTT	CASRMGGSTDTQYF
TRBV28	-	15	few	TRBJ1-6	TGTGCCAGTCGGACCCTGGGCAGGGTAAATTCACCCCTCCACTTT	CASRTLGRVNSPLHF
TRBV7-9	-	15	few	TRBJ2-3	TGTGCCAGCAGCTTAAGACAGCCAAACAGGGATACGCAGTATTTT	CASSLRQPNRDTQYF
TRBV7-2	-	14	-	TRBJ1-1	TGTGCCAGCAGCTTAGGTACAGCGAACACTGAAGCTTTCTTT	CASSLGTANTEAFF
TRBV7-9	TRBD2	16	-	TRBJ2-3	TGTGCCAGCAGCTCGGGACTAGCGGGAGGGGTAGATACGCAGTATTTT	CASSSGLAGGVDTQYF
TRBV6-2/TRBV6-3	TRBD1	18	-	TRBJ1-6	TGTGCCAGCAGTTACTTTATTCCAAGACAGGGCGCCACAGAACCCCTCCACTTT	CASSYFIPRQGATEPLHF
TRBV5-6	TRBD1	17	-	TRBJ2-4	TGTGCCAGCAGCTTGGGTAGGGACAGCTTAGCCAAAAACATTCAGTACTTC	CASSLGRDSLAKNIQYF
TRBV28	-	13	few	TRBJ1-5	TGTGCCAGCAGTTTATGGGTACAGGGAGCCCAGCATTTT	CASSLWVQGAQHF
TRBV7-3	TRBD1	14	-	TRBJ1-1	TGTGCCAGCAGCTCCCGGGACAGACCTTTTGTCGCTTTCTTT	CASSSRDRPFVAFF
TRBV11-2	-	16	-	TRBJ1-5	TGTGCCAGCAGCTTAGGGGGAGGCCTTAGCAATCAGCCCCAGCATTTT	CASSLGGGLSNQPQHF
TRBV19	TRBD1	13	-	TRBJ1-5	TGTGCCAGTAGGGACAGGGGGGTTCAGCCCCAGCATTTT	CASRDRGVQPQHF
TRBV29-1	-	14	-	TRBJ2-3	TGCAGCGTTGATAGTCAGGTTAGCACAGATACGCAGTATTTT	CSVDSQVSTDTQYF
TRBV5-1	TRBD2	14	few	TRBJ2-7	TGCGCCAGCAGCCCCCACTCGGGGGGGAACGAGCAGTACTTC	CASSPHSGGNEQYF
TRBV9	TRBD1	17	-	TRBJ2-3	TGTGCCAGCAGCGTAGCGACAGGGTCCCCTAGCACAGATACGCAGTATTTT	CASSVATGSPSTDTQYF
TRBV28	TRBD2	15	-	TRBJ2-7	TGTGCCAGCAGTCGGAGCGGGAGGGCCTCCTACGAGCAGTACTTC	CASSRSGRASYEQYF
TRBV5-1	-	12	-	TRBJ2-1	TGCGCCAGCAGCTTGGGGACAGCTGAGCAGTTCTTC	CASSLGTAEQFF
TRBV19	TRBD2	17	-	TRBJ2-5	TGTGCCAGTAGTATTCTAGCGGGAGTTCCCAACCAAGAGACCCAGTACTTC	CASSILAGVPNQETQYF
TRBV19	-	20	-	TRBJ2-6	TGTGCCAGTAGTATAAGGGGGGACAGCCGAGGACCCTCTGGGGCCAACGTCCTGACTTTC	CASSIRGDSRGPSGANVLTF
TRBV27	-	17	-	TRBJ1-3	TGTGCCAGCAGTTTAATGCCCCCGGGTTCAGGGGTAAACACCATATATTTT	CASSLMPPGSGVNTIYF
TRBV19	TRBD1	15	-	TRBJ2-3	TGTGCCAGTAGTACTCCGGGACAGGGGGCGGGTACGCAGTATTTT	CASSTPGQGAGTQYF
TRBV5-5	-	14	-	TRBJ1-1	TGTGCCAGCAGCTTGGCCTGGGCCGACACTGAAGCTTTCTTT	CASSLAWADTEAFF
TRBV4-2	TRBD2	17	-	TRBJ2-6	TGTGCCAGCAGCAGCCGGACTAGCGGGACTGGGGCCAACGTCCTGACTTTC	CASSSRTSGTGANVLTF
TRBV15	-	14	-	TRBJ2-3	TGTGCCACCAGCAGCTTGACAGTCACAGATACGCAGTATTTT	CATSSLTVTDTQYF
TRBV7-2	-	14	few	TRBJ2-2	TGTGCCAGCAGCTGGGGACAATACACCGGGGAGCTGTTTTTT	CASSWGQYTGELFF
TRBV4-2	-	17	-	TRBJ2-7	TGTGCCAGCAGCCAAGCTCTCGGCGACTCCCGGGGCTACGAGCAGTACTTC	CASSQALGDSRGYEQYF
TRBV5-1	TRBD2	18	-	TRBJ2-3	TGCGCCAGCAGCTCGGGACTAGCGGGCTCTTGGGGGACAGATACGCAGTATTTT	CASSSGLAGSWGTDTQYF
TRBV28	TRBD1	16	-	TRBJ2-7	TGTGCCAGCAGTTTATGGGGGACAGGGCGCCTGGGGGAGCAGTACTTC	CASSLWGTGRLGEQYF
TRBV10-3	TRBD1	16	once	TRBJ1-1	TGTGCCATCCGGGACAGGGGGCCTATTGGGAACACTGAAGCTTTCTTT	CAIRDRGPIGNTEAFF
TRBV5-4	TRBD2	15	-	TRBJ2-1	TGTGCCAGCAGCTTGGCCCAGCGGGAGCGCAATGAGCAGTTCTTC	CASSLAQRERNEQFF
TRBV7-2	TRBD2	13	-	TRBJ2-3	TGTGCCAGCAGCTTAGAGCGGGGGTCAACGCAGTATTTT	CASSLERGSTQYF
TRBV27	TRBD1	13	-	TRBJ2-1	TGTGCCAGCACCAGACAGGGCTACAATGAGCAGTTCTTC	CASTRQGYNEQFF
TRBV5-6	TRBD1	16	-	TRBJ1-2	TGTGCCAGCAGCTTGTACCAGCCGACAGGGGGTTATGGCTACACCTTC	CASSLYQPTGGYGYTF
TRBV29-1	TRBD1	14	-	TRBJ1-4	TGCAGCGCCCAAGTGGGACAGGGCCTTGAAAAACTGTTTTTT	CSAQVGQGLEKLFF
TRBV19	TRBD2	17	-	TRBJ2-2	TGTGCCAGTACCCAACTAGCGGGAGGCGGGGACACCGGGGAGCTGTTTTTT	CASTQLAGGGDTGELFF
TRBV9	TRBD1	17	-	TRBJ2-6	TGTGCCAGCAGCGAGGGACAGGTTTTCTCTGGGGCCAACGTCCTGACTTTC	CASSEGQVFSGANVLTF
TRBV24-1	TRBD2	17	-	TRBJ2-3	TGTGCCACCAGTGATTCGATAGCGGGAGGGAGCACAGATACGCAGTATTTT	CATSDSIAGGSTDTQYF
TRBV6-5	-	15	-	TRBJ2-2	TGTGCCAGCAGTTATCAAAATTCGAACACCGGGGAGCTGTTTTTT	CASSYQNSNTGELFF
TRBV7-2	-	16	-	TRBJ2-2	TGTGCCAGCAGCTTAATAAACAGGGTGAACACCGGGGAGCTGTTTTTT	CASSLINRVNTGELFF
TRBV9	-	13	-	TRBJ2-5	TGTGCCAGCAGCGTAAGGGGCGGAGAGACCCAGTACTTC	CASSVRGGETQYF
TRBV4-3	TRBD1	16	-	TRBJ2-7	TGCGCCAGCAGCCAAGGTCGGGACAGGGGGCTTTACGAGCAGTACTTC	CASSQGRDRGLYEQYF
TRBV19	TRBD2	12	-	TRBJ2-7	TGTGCCAGTAAAGCTAGCGGGACCGAGCAGTACTTC	CASKASGTEQYF
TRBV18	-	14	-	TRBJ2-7	TGTGCCAGCTCACGGAGTCCTGAATCCTACGAGCAGTACTTC	CASSRSPESYEQYF
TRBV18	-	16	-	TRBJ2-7	TGTGCCAGCTCACCACTTGGGATGGGAGAGGGAATCGAGCAGTACTTC	CASSPLGMGEGIEQYF
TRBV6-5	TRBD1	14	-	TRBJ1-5	TGTGCCAGCAGACTGACAGGGGGAAATCAGCCCCAGCATTTT	CASRLTGGNQPQHF